The T cell receptor (beta chain) under discussion was sequenced for a study of prognosis after radiotherapy for stage I lung cancer. The overall study: Between early 2018 and January 2019, patients with stage I non-small cell lung cancer were enrolled. In fourteen patients the disease was a newly diagnosed primary stage I lung tumor, whereas several had oligometastatic NSCLC following surgical resection of the primary tumor.

This clonotype was counted ten times or more. Germline loops: CDR1 SQVTM, CDR2 ANQGSEA. Trimming at V came to 1 base and at J to 0 bases, leaving 6 bases not matched to a gene. CDR3 size: 16 residues. CDR3 of TCR beta was amplified from genomic DNA via a two-round multiplex PCR. Specific primers for each TRBV and TRBJ gene were what first-round PCR used. Each CDR3 protein is one row after TCRdb ran MiXCR on the multiplex PCR reads. The sample contains about 20,000 distinct CDR3 sequences, approximately 43% of which appear only once. The clonotype comes from a donor over 45 with non-small cell lung cancer. This specimen was PBMCs, taken before or after stereotactic body radiation therapy (not recorded which). The chain combines TRBV29-1 with TRBJ1-3; 7 bases match TRBD1. This CDR3 reads CSVEVPGGGSGNTIYF. The CDR3 coding sequence is TGCAGCGTTGAAGTTCCAGGGGGGGGCTCTGGAAACACCATATATTTT.